Sequencing of this T cell receptor beta chain was carried out in a study of spatial heterogeneity in lung cancer. The study's findings and limits: The number of expanded tumor alpha and beta chains correlated with mutation number. Ubiquitous and regional nonsynonymous mutation counts were tracked by ubiquitous and regional expanded TCR counts, respectively.

Using its own MiXCR run on the 5' RACE reads, TCRdb lists one record per CDR3 protein. This table has fewer than 25,000 distinct CDR3 sequences, about 4.3% appearing once. Sample time point: sample taken at primary tumor resection. No cells were sorted before sequencing. The whole RNA sequenced was extracted from tumor, nontumor lung or frozen PBMC. Germline lookup yields CDR1 SEHNR and CDR2 FQNEAQ (reference sequence). Trimming removed 4 bases from V and 3 bases from J; junction bases left unmatched: 9. CDR3 length equals 16 residues. This clonotype was counted many times. Its specificity is not known.

This TCR derives from a male donor with early-stage non-small cell lung cancer. The chain joins TRBV7-9 to TRBJ1-5; the match to TRBD1 covers 7 bases. The source material was lung tumor tissue, sampled at surgery. The CDR3 coding sequence is TGTGCCAGCAGCTCGTTGACAGGGCCCCACAATCAGCCCCAGCATTTT. Its protein product is CASSSLTGPHNQPQHF.